This T cell receptor beta chain was captured in a study of post-analysis software for immune sequencing data. J was trimmed by 6 bases and V by 8 bases; bases with no gene match: 12. The CDR3 is 16 residues long. In germline, CDR1 is SQVTM, CDR2 ANQGSEA. This clonotype showed up just a few times. Its antigen is unknown. Overall study findings and caveats: TRBV5-6, TRBV5-1 and TRBV20-1 belonged to a set of roughly five TRBV segments that were more frequent in patients than controls.

Unique molecular identifiers were carried by the TCR beta cDNA libraries. One entry per CDR3 protein, called by TCRdb with MiXCR from the PCR reads. This table holds approximately 150,000 distinct CDR3 sequences, around 30% found once. The sequence derives from a girl between 5 and 17 years old with multiple sclerosis. V gene TRBV29-1 combines with J gene TRBJ2-1, with TRBD2 identical over 14 bases. The source material was blood. CDR3 DNA: TGCAGCACAACCGGGACTAGCGGGAGTACCCGCAATGAGCAGTTCTTC. This translates into CSTTGTSGSTRNEQFF.